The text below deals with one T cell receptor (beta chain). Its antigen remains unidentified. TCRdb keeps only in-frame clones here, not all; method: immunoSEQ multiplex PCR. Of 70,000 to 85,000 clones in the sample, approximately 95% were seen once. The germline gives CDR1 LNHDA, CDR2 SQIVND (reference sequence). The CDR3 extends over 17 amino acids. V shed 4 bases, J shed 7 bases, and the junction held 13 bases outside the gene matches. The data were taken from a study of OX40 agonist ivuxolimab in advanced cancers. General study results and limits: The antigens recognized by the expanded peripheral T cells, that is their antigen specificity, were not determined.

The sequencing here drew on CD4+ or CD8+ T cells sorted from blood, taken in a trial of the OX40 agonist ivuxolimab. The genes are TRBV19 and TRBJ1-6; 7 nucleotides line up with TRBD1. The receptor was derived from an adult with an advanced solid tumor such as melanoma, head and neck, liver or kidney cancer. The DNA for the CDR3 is TGTGCCAGTAGTACTAGACGCCGGGACAGAAAAAATTCACCCCTCCACTTT. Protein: CASSTRRRDRKNSPLHF.